This T cell receptor (beta chain) originates from a study of blood T cell repertoires in COVID-19 (dated by TCRdb to between 2020 and 2021). With regard to the full study: The collaborator samples originated in the United States, Italy and Spain and spanned the acute and convalescent phases of COVID-19. The repertoires were released in a freely available public database meant as a resource for research on the immune response to SARS-CoV-2. Samples came from the ongoing ImmuneRACE study (first 160 participants) plus 1,254 subjects from 6 global collaborators. A de-identified subject ID, COVID-19 status, age in years and sex were almost always included in the sample metadata. Where HLA class I and class II types were available, the types were taken from metadata supplied by the sample provider, not from assay-based typing. Subjects who had been exposed to COVID-19, were actively infected with it, or had recovered from it provided the deeply sampled blood TCRbeta repertoires that made up the dataset. The prospective study material was composed of cDNA or gDNA derived from T cells, B-cell-depleted T cells, or PBMCs.

The V end loses 7 bases and the J end loses 9 bases, and a stretch of 13 bases separates them. CDR1 and CDR2, per the germline V gene (reference sequence), are LGHDT and YNNKEL. The CDR3 covers 12 residues, taking in both the cysteine and the phenylalanine. Kept here is only the CDR3 DNA, which spans 36 bases and is read in frame from base 1. TCRbeta CDR3 regions were amplified from genomic DNA by means of the immunoSEQ Assay, a bias-controlled multiplex PCR. Processing in the source paper ran as follows. Nucleated cell counts per sample were estimated from amplification of reference gene primers within the assay. Sequence reads were collapsed and filtered to measure the absolute abundance of every unique TCRbeta CDR3 rearrangement. For each sample, productive Simpson clonality was calculated as the square root of Simpson's diversity index across productive rearrangements. TCRdb took this table from immuneACCESS and kept in-frame rearrangements with V and J called. Such tables lack part of the clones; where checked against another copy, unresolved V genes explain under half of the gap, and the rest is unexplained. Clone size and the V and J calls come from that table; the DNA yielded D and trimming. The sample profile shows over 90,000 clones; roughly 86% of them were found once. Of the sample, 10% to 15% is held by the ten largest clones.

As for this clone: This clone's antigen is unknown. No much larger clonotype is one base removed from it; base qualities were not supplied.

The study at large found these results: The amount of clinical and demographic metadata varied by source and participant and was provided uncurated.

Whole blood was collected in K2EDTA tubes by collaborating institutions according to the institutions' own protocols. For TCRbeta analysis, collaborator samples were shipped as frozen whole blood, as isolated PBMCs, or as DNA extracted from either sample type. Recombination joined TRBV3-1 (or the pseudogene TRBV3-2) with TRBJ2-1; the D gene is unclear. Sequenced: peripheral blood. The receptor was derived from a woman in her sixties in a cohort sampled during active or convalescent COVID-19. The DNA sequence is given as TGTGCCAGCACCAACCCAAACAGTGAGCAGTTCTTC. Translated, this is CASTNPNSEQFF.